What follows are 22 T cell receptor beta chains derived from one specimen sequenced in a study of blood T cell repertoires in COVID-19. Profiling relied on immunoSEQ multiplex PCR, and the TCRdb table lists in-frame clones only, not all of them. Of approximately 390,000 clones in the sample, more than 75% were seen once. Sequenced sample: peripheral blood. Receptors originate from a woman aged 60 to 75 with COVID-19, enrolled during active disease.

CDR3 residues: CASSLVRVVAGYTF. In nucleotides, the CDR3 is TGTGCCAGCAGCTTGGTTAGGGTGGTAGCGGGCTACACCTTC. The chain links TRBV5-8 to TRBJ1-2, with no clear D. CDR3 length equals 14 residues. V was clipped by 0 bases and J by 8 bases, with 14 bases between them. CDR1 is SGHTS, CDR2 YDEGEE, per germline.

This chain uses TRBV19 with TRBJ1-4; TRBD1 matches 8 bases. The V gene end was trimmed by 5 bases and the J gene end by 10 bases; junction bases not matched to a gene: 15. This CDR3 is built from 16 residues. Per the germline V gene, CDR1 is LNHDA and CDR2 is SQIVND (reference sequence). The CDR3 spells CASSLEPPGQGRKLFF. The CDR3 DNA reads as TGTGCCAGTAGTCTTGAGCCCCCCGGACAGGGACGAAAACTGTTTTTT.

The gene calls are TRBV5-4 and TRBJ2-7; 9 nucleotides agree with TRBD1. The CDR3 runs to 14 residues. Trimming removed 4 bases from V and 2 bases from J; junction bases left unmatched: 4. The germline V gene has CDR1 SGHNT and CDR2 YYREEE (reference sequence). DNA for the CDR3: TGTGCCAGCAGCCAGGACAGGGGTACCTACGAGCAGTACTTC. Translation: CASSQDRGTYEQYF.

The rearrangement joins TRBV4-1 to TRBJ1-5; 7 bases map to TRBD1. CDR3 size: 14 residues. Per germline, CDR1 MGHRA and CDR2 YSYEKL. Trimming took 5 bases from V and 7 from J; bases not matched to a gene: 8. The CDR3 is CASSEGTVRQPQHF. The CDR3 DNA follows: TGCGCCAGCAGCGAGGGGACAGTCCGGCAGCCCCAGCATTTT.

This clone was seen more than once but under ten times. Here the CDR3 reads CASSHGRDGHYGYTF. The CDR3 bases are TGTGCCAGCAGCCACGGGAGAGACGGACACTATGGCTACACCTTC. The chain joins TRBV7-9 to TRBJ1-2; D remains unclear. Germline CDR1 reads SEHNR; CDR2 reads FQNEAQ (reference sequence). The V end was cut by 5 bases, the J end by 3 bases, with 16 bases between. The CDR3 is made up of 15 amino acids.

The genes are TRBV7-6 and TRBJ2-7, with 8 bases matching TRBD1. This CDR3 contains 13 residues. The V gene end was trimmed by 4 bases and the J gene end by 3 bases; junction bases not matched to a gene: 2. Germline assignment: CDR1 SGHVS and CDR2 FNYEAQ. The CDR3 DNA follows: TGTGCCAGCAGCTCGGGACAGGACTACGAGCAGTACTTC. This encodes CASSSGQDYEQYF.

Notes on this clone: A much larger clonotype is one base distant, so this may be a read error. Other DNA sequences in the same sample also yield this CDR3. This chain joins TRBV7-8 and TRBJ1-1; a possible D gene is TRBD1 (6 bases). V dropped 1 base and J dropped 2 bases, with 8 bases sitting between them. The CDR3 is made up of 14 amino acids. Germline assignment: CDR1 SGHVS and CDR2 FQNEAQ. In DNA, the CDR3 is TGTGCCAGCAGCTTAGTACAGGGAAACACTGAAGCTTTCTTT. Its translation: CASSLVQGNTEAFF. Full variable domain (missing parts from reference TRBV7-8 and TRBJ1-1): GAGVSQSPRYKVAKRGQDVALRCDPISGHVSLFWYQQALGQGPEFLTYFQNEAQLDKSGLPSDRFFAERPEGSVSTLKIQRTQQEDSAVYLCASSLVQGNTEAFFGQGTRLTVV.

The V and J genes are TRBV19 and TRBJ1-2, with TRBD1 identical over 11 bases. Germline lookup yields CDR1 LNHDA and CDR2 SQIVND (reference sequence). The V and J ends lost 5 bases and 0 bases, in that order; junction bases with no gene match: 14. CDR3 length: 19 residues. The chain's CDR3 is CASSSTTGTGGRPNYGYTF. CDR3 in DNA: TGTGCCAGTAGTTCGACTACCGGGACAGGGGGAAGACCTAACTATGGCTACACCTTC.

The CDR3 loop reads CASSLPGSLRETQYF. The CDR3 nucleotides are TGTGCCAGCAGCTTGCCAGGGTCTCTGAGAGAGACCCAGTACTTC. V and J are TRBV5-4 and TRBJ2-5; weak D call: TRBD1 (5 bases). This CDR3 is built from 15 residues. Trimming shortened V by 1 base and J by 4 bases, and 14 bases separated the two germline ends. Germline V gives CDR1 SGHNT, CDR2 YYREEE (reference sequence).

This chain links TRBV4-1 with TRBJ1-1; maybe TRBD1 (6 bases). Germline lookup yields CDR1 MGHRA and CDR2 YSYEKL. V shed 11 bases and J shed 0 bases, with 13 bases lying between them. The CDR3 is 13 amino acids. As DNA, the CDR3 is TGCGCCTACCTCGGGGACATGAACACTGAAGCTTTCTTT. The encoded protein is CAYLGDMNTEAFF.

As concerns this clone: This CDR3 is also generated by other DNA sequences in the sample. The chain joins TRBV7-8 to TRBJ1-5; TRBD1 agrees at 8 bases. The CDR3 spans 15 residues. The J segment lost 0 bases and the V segment lost 5 bases, leaving 3 bases of the junction unmatched. The germline gives CDR1 SGHVS, CDR2 FQNEAQ. The CDR3, as DNA: TGTGCCAGCAGCCTCAGGGGGCTTAGCAATCAGCCCCAGCATTTT. Its translation: CASSLRGLSNQPQHF.

The chain is built from TRBV7-9 and TRBJ1-4; 7 positions match TRBD1. There are 15 residues in the CDR3. V lost 5 bases, J lost 8 bases, and 11 bases stayed unmatched. CDR1 and CDR2 (germline): SEHNR, FQNEAQ (reference sequence). Here the CDR3 reads CASSDTGEAREKLFF. CDR3 nucleotide sequence: TGTGCCAGCAGCGATACAGGGGAGGCAAGGGAAAAACTGTTTTTT.

The V and J genes are TRBV5-1 and TRBJ1-5, with a possible D match to TRBD1 (6 bases). The CDR3 runs to 15 residues. Germline lookup yields CDR1 SGHRS and CDR2 YFSETQ. The V end was cut by 0 bases, the J end by 6 bases, with 13 bases between. The CDR3 DNA is TGCGCCAGCAGCTTGGAGACAGGTTCGGGTCAGCCCCAGCATTTT. It codes for CASSLETGSGQPQHF.

This clone was seen just once. V and J are TRBV15 and TRBJ2-1, with 11 nucleotides matching TRBD1. Trimming at V came to 5 bases and at J to 5 bases, leaving 14 bases not matched to a gene. The CDR3 sequence is 18 residues long. Germline V gives CDR1 LNHNV, CDR2 YYDKDF (reference sequence). The chain's CDR3 is CATSGRDRGFGLDNEQFF. The CDR3 DNA follows: TGTGCCACCAGCGGCCGGGACAGGGGGTTCGGTTTGGACAATGAGCAGTTCTTC.

The V gene is TRBV5-8, the J gene TRBJ1-5, with D hard to call. The CDR3 contains 12 residues. Trimming left V 4 bases short and J 6 bases short, with 8 bases between. CDR1 and CDR2 from the germline V gene are SGHTS and YDEGEE. The CDR3 spells CASSARPQPQHF. In DNA, the CDR3 is TGTGCCAGCAGCGCCAGGCCTCAGCCCCAGCATTTT.

The chain combines TRBV6-2 or TRBV6-3 with TRBJ1-3; no clear D. The V end lost 6 bases, the J end lost 0 bases, and 15 bases lay between the germline ends. This CDR3 is 16 amino acids long. Germline V gives CDR1 MNHEY, CDR2 SVGEGT. The DNA for the CDR3 is TGTGCCAGCAGCCCTAGTTGGGCCCTCTCTGGAAACACCATATATTTT. It translates to CASSPSWALSGNTIYF.

To note about this clone: The same CDR3 also results from other DNA sequences found in this sample. V gene TRBV6-5 combines with J gene TRBJ1-1, with D possibly matching TRBD1 (6 bases). The CDR3 is 13 amino acids. CDR1 and CDR2 (germline): MNHEY, SVGAGI. V was pared by 6 bases and J by 2 bases, with 10 bases between. The CDR3 sequence: CASRLQGNTEAFF. In nucleotides, the CDR3 is TGTGCCAGCAGGTTACAGGGTAACACTGAAGCTTTCTTT.

This clone was observed once. The V gene is TRBV9, the J gene TRBJ2-1; 13 nucleotides match TRBD2. This CDR3 is built from 18 residues. In germline, CDR1 is SGDLS, CDR2 YYNGEE. J gave up 9 bases and V 3 bases, and 15 bases lay outside the gene matches. CDR3 sequence reads: CASSAPRGTSGEFGEQFF. The DNA for the CDR3 is TGTGCCAGCAGCGCCCCGCGCGGGACTAGCGGGGAATTTGGTGAGCAGTTCTTC.

CDR3 bases: TGTGCCAGCAGCCTCATGACAGGGATAGATACGCAGTATTTT. Protein: CASSLMTGIDTQYF. This chain links TRBV3-1 (or the pseudogene TRBV3-2) with TRBJ2-3; 7 bases line up with TRBD1. The V gene's germline CDR1 is LGHDT and CDR2 YNNKEL (reference sequence). The CDR3 is 14 amino acids. J gave up 5 bases and V 4 bases, and 6 bases lay outside the gene matches.

V and J are TRBV7-5 and TRBJ1-1. TRBV7-5 is designated a pseudogene. The CDR3 totals 14 residues. CDR3 bases: TGTGTCAGAAGCCCAAACGTGAGGGGGGGTGAAGCTTTCTTT. Residues: CVRSPNVRGGEAFF.

This chain connects TRBV19 to TRBJ1-2; D gene ambiguous. The V end was cut by 3 bases, the J end by 6 bases, with 20 bases between. CDR3 size: 16 residues. Germline CDR1 and CDR2: LNHDA and SQIVND (reference sequence). The CDR3 DNA sequence: TGTGCCAGTAGTATGCGGGCGGACCCGAAAGCTGATGGCTACACCTTC. It is translated as CASSMRADPKADGYTF.

The V and J genes are TRBV5-1 and TRBJ1-2; D remains ambiguous. V dropped 4 bases and J dropped 4 bases, with 11 bases sitting between them. Germline values: CDR1 SGHRS, CDR2 YFSETQ. There are 13 residues in the CDR3. The CDR3 protein is CASSRGEIYGYTF. Written as DNA, the CDR3 is TGCGCCAGCAGCCGCGGGGAGATCTATGGCTACACCTTC. Supplemented by reference TRBV5-1 and TRBJ1-2, the full variable domain reads KAGVTQTPRYLIKTRGQQVTLSCSPISGHRSVSWYQQTPGQGLQFLFEYFSETQRNKGNFPGRFSGRQFSNSRSEMNVSTLELGDSALYLCASSRGEIYGYTFGSGTRLTVV.